This is a list of T cell receptor beta chains from one sample in a study of blood T cell repertoires in COVID-19. Profiled with immunoSEQ multiplex PCR; TCRdb holds only in-frame clones, not every one. This table holds some 300,000 clones, approximately 88% found once. Material for sequencing was PBMCs or T cells enriched from blood (not recorded which). The source is a woman between 25 and 40 years old who had recovered from COVID-19. Each CDR3 is given with its conserved first and last residue.

TRBV6-5 CASKGQPNSYEQYF
TRBV7-3 CASSSTQGADTQYF
TRBV29-1 CSVSLREFGYTF
TRBV20-1 CSASGLAGVGREQYF
TRBV7-2 CASSRGRGTDTQYF
TRBV10-2 CASSELAGGFLGSYEQYF
TRBV15 CATSRDVGLGGSDTQYF
TRBV27 CASQGANEKLFF
TRBV7-3 CASSPAAGGGSEQFF
TRBV5-4 CASSSAPGQGMNTEAFF
TRBV5-1 CASSLTVVGSSGEAFF
TRBV9 CASSTSGQDANYGYTF
TRBV28 CASSLNLRQGFQPQHF
TRBV5-1 CASSLGGTSGPPTDTQYF
TRBV5-1 CASSLQGWNTEAFF
TRBV24-1 CATSGSGNTEAFF
TRBV6-1 CASSEAGRDEQYF
TRBV6-5 CASSYSPRHNEKLFF
TRBV6-5 CASSLQRNSNQPQHF
TRBV14 CASSRIPGQGASGNTIYF
TRBV7-9 CASSSSTGALHLNTEAFF
TRBV6-4 CASSATGDYGYTF
TRBV7-9 CASSFERGFGTDTQYF
TRBV20-1 CSASRRLGPASYNEQFF
TRBV30 CAWSVMAGGLQETQYF
TRBV14 CASSHLTGGVTEAFF
TRBV24-1 CATSDPRVFGTDTQYF
TRBV28 CASIPLGANAEAFF
TRBV12-3/TRBV12-4 CASSGGSNQPQHF
TRBV15 CATSQGMTVQGYGYTF
TRBV7-6 CASSIGTGGGTIYF
TRBV7-6 CASSSGLAGDLLETQYF
TRBV28 CASSLGLAYRTGSDTQYF
TRBV14 CASSPRRGAGANVLTF
TRBV9 CASSVEISGYNEQFF
TRBV12-1 CASSPAYRGDTEAFF
TRBV19 CASSPPETGVQYF
TRBV5-1 CASALAGGSASYNEQFF
TRBV7-9 CASSPGDRVTYEQYF
TRBV5-4 CASSLAGGFGSVGYGYTF
TRBV5-4 CASRRAGGQETQYF
TRBV30 CARARAGQQDTQYF
TRBV3-1/TRBV3-2 CASSVRTGDTPHNEQFF